Only one count was recorded for the clone carrying this TCR beta chain. Its specificity is not known. The data belong to a study of human T cells and chemical hapten exposure. Study overall: Patch tests put 0.01% DPC on the upper back, read at 6 days. Study-level findings and limits: Donor immune responses may differ from healthy people's, since all donors had alopecia. DPC sensitization did not alter TCRs above 1 in 1000 frequency.

Time point described: patch test 1, 2 weeks after DPC sensitization. The treatment was: therapeutic diphenylcyclopropenone sensitization with weekly scalp DPC. The CDR3 sequence is 14 residues long. V lost 6 bases to trimming and J lost 4 bases; unmatched junction nucleotides: 9. Germline V gene lookup returns CDR1 DFQATT and CDR2 SNEGSKA (reference sequence). TCRdb re-analysed the RACE reads in MiXCR, keeping a single row per CDR3 protein. This sample has more than 65,000 distinct CDR3 sequences; 25% to 40% occur once, and the top ten carry over 7.5%. This receptor was obtained from a man between 40 and 49 years old with alopecia areata. Some clones in this sample may be carry-over from other donors' samples. The sequencing here drew on whole blood, taken in connection with sensitization to the hapten diphenylcyclopropenone (DPC). The chain joins TRBV20-1 to TRBJ1-5, with 7 bases aligning to TRBD1. CDR3 loop: CSARTGTGNQPQHF. The CDR3 DNA is TGCAGTGCCCGGACAGGAACTGGGAATCAGCCCCAGCATTTT.